Listed below are T cell receptor beta chains from one sample, sequenced in a study of shared clonotypes between healthy human individuals. The table came from immunoSEQ multiplex PCR; TCRdb's copy has only in-frame clones and leaves some out. The sample includes some 1.5 million clones, approximately 98% of them seen just once. The sequencing input was naive CD4+ T cells sorted from blood. Receptor source: a man aged 25-40 years in good health. Each CDR3 is given with its conserved first and last residue. The order of the fields is CDR3 DNA, CDR3 protein, clone size, D gene, V gene, J gene. The D gene is left open where the match is weak. Some rows have no size entry. The others give once, few or many, or a class for an expanded clone.

TGTGCCAGCAGTCCGTACAGGGACCTCACAGATACGCAGTATTTT	CASSPYRDLTDTQYF	-	-	TRBV28	TRBJ2-3
TGCGCCAGCAGCGTCCCCACTAGCCCAAAATCCCGCTCCTACAATGAGCAGTTCTTC	CASSVPTSPKSRSYNEQFF	-	-	TRBV5-1	TRBJ2-1
TGTGCCAGCAGCTTAGTCCGAGACCGACAAGAGACCCAGTACTTC	CASSLVRDRQETQYF	-	-	TRBV11-1	TRBJ2-5
TGTGCCAGCAGCGCGACAACGGACAGGGGCTCCTTCTTGGACTTC	CASSATTDRGSFLDF	-	TRBD1	TRBV9	TRBJ2-7
TGTGCCAGCTCACCCCTTGGGGTGTACAATGAGCAGTTCTTC	CASSPLGVYNEQFF	-	-	TRBV18	TRBJ2-1
TGTGCCAGCAGCACCGCGGGGGCCCGAGGCGAAAAACTGTTTTTT	CASSTAGARGEKLFF	-	-	TRBV7-6	TRBJ1-4
TGTGCCAGCGGTAGCCGACAGGGGGTTGGCTACACCTTC	CASGSRQGVGYTF	-	TRBD1	TRBV28	TRBJ1-2
TGTGCCAGCAGTGAACTGGGGCCGGGAAACATTCAGTACTTC	CASSELGPGNIQYF	once	-	TRBV25-1	TRBJ2-4
-	CASSFLAGSHEQYF	once	-	TRBV27	TRBJ2-7
TGTGCCAGCAGCTTGGAGCCCGCCCCAAGGGAAGCTTTCTTT	CASSLEPAPREAFF	-	-	TRBV5-4	TRBJ1-1
TGTGCCAGCAGTGTAACAGGGAGGCCGACTGAAGCTTTCTTT	CASSVTGRPTEAFF	-	-	TRBV6-1	TRBJ1-1